These 7 T cell receptor beta chains originate from one sample sequenced in a study of PD-L1 blockade in urothelial cancer. The assay was immunoSEQ multiplex PCR, and TCRdb's table has in-frame clones only and misses some. The data show some 41,000 clones, approximately 81% seen once. Time point described: peripheral blood 6 weeks after treatment start. Sequencing was performed on PBMCs, taken around atezolizumab (anti-PD-L1) treatment. Every receptor here comes from a man in his 70s with urothelial cancer.

The CDR3 DNA follows: TGTGCCTGGAGTGTACGCCAGGGAACTGGAAACACCATATATTTT. Translation: CAWSVRQGTGNTIYF. The rearrangement joins TRBV30 to TRBJ1-3; D might be TRBD1 (5 bases). The CDR3 runs to 15 residues. V was cut by 0 bases and J by 2 bases, with 11 bases left in between. CDR1 and CDR2 from the germline V gene are GTSNPN and SVGIG (reference sequence).

This clone appeared a single time. The chain has TRBV6-6 and TRBJ2-7; D may be TRBD1 (6 bases). There are 13 residues in the CDR3. V was pared by 2 bases and J by 6 bases, with 11 bases between. Per germline, CDR1 MNHNY and CDR2 SVGAGI (reference sequence). Here the CDR3 DNA reads TGTGCCAGCAGTTACACAACAGGGTCCGAGCAGTACTTC. Residues: CASSYTTGSEQYF.

The chain is built from TRBV5-4 and TRBJ2-5; D is perhaps TRBD2 (5 bases). This CDR3 spans 14 amino acids. V was shortened by 0 bases and J by 5 bases, with 11 bases between the two germline ends. Germline CDR1 reads SGHNT; CDR2 reads YYREEE (reference sequence). The CDR3, as DNA: TGTGCCAGCAGCTTGGACCCCGGCGGGGAGACCCAGTACTTC. It codes for CASSLDPGGETQYF. Combining the CDR3 with reference TRBV5-4 and TRBJ2-5 gives the whole variable domain ETGVTQSPTHLIKTRGQQVTLRCSSQSGHNTVSWYQQALGQGPQFIFQYYREEENGRGNFPPRFSGLQFPNYSSELNVNALELDDSALYLCASSLDPGGETQYFGPGTRLLVL.

This clone was detected a few times. V is TRBV6-5 and J is TRBJ1-2; 7 nucleotides match TRBD1. Trimming cost V 4 bases and J 4 bases; bases outside gene matches: 3. The CDR3 covers 13 residues. Germline V lookup: CDR1 MNHEY, CDR2 SVGAGI. CDR3 coding DNA: TGTGCCAGCAGTTTGACAGGGCTCTATGGCTACACCTTC. Protein sequence: CASSLTGLYGYTF.

This clone was seen just once. The CDR3 protein is CASERGRQETQYF. In nucleotides, the CDR3 is TGTGCCAGCGAAAGGGGGCGCCAAGAGACCCAGTACTTC. The rearrangement joins TRBV5-6 to TRBJ2-5, with 7 bases matching TRBD1. The germline gives CDR1 SGHDT, CDR2 YYEEEE. V lost 7 bases to trimming and J lost 1 base; unmatched junction nucleotides: 4. This CDR3 contains 13 residues.

The gene calls are TRBV5-4 and TRBJ2-6; D is ambiguous. Trimming cost V 1 base and J 2 bases, with 19 bases left between them. This CDR3 spans 19 amino acids. From germline, CDR1 is SGHNT and CDR2 YYREEE (reference sequence). Here the CDR3 reads CASSLPGVSHSTGANVLTF. CDR3 DNA sequence: TGTGCCAGCAGCTTGCCCGGAGTCAGCCACTCCACTGGGGCCAACGTCCTGACTTTC.

The genes are TRBV7-3 and TRBJ1-1; 8 bases map to TRBD1. J lost 3 bases, V lost 6 bases, and 9 bases had no gene match. The CDR3 spans 15 residues. Per the germline V gene, CDR1 is SGHTA and CDR2 is FQGTGA. CDR3 in amino acids: CASSPGGAGDTEAFF. Written as DNA, the CDR3 is TGTGCCAGCAGTCCAGGGGGCGCGGGGGACACTGAAGCTTTCTTT. The variable domain in full, completed from reference TRBV7-3 and TRBJ1-1, reads GAGVSQTPSNKVTEKGKYVELRCDPISGHTALYWYRQSLGQGPEFLIYFQGTGAADDSGLPNDRFFAVRPEGSVSTLKIQRTERGDSAVYLCASSPGGAGDTEAFFGQGTRLTVV.